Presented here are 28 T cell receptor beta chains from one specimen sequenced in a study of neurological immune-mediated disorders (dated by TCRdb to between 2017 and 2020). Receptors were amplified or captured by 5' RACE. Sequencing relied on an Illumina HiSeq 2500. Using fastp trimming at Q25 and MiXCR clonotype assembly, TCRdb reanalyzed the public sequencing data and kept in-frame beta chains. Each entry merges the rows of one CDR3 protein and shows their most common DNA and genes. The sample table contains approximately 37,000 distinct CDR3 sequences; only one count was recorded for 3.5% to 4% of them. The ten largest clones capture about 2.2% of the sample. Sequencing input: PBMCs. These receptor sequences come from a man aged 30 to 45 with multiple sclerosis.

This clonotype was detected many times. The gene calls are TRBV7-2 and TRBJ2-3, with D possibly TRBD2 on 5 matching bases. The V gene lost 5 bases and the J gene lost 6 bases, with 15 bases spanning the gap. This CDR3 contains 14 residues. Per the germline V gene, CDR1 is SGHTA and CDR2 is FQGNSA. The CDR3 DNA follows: TGTGCCAGCAGCCAAGACTACTTGGATGATACGCAGTATTTT. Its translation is CASSQDYLDDTQYF.

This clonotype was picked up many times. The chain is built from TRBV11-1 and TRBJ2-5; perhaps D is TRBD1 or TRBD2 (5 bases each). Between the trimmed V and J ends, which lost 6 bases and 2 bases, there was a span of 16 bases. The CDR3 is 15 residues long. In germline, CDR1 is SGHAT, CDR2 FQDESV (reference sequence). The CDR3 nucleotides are TGTGCCAGCAGGTACGGGACGGCAGAACAAGAGACCCAGTACTTC. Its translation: CASRYGTAEQETQYF. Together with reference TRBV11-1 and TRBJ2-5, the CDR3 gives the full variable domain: EAEVAQSPRYKITEKSQAVAFWCDPISGHATLYWYRQILGQGPELLVQFQDESVVDDSQLPKDRFSAERLKGVDSTLKIQPAELGDSAMYLCASRYGTAEQETQYFGPGTRLLVL.

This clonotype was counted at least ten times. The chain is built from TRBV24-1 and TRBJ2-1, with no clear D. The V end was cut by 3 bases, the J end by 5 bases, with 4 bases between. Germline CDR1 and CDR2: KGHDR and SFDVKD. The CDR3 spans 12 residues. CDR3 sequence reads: CATSDGHNEQFF. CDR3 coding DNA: TGTGCCACCAGTGATGGACACAATGAGCAGTTCTTC.

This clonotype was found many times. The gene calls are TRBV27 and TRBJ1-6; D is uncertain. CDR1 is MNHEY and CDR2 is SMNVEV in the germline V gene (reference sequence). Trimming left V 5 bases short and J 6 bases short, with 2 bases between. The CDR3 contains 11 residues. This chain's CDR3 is CASSPNSPLHF. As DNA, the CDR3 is TGTGCCAGCAGTCCTAATTCACCCCTCCACTTT.

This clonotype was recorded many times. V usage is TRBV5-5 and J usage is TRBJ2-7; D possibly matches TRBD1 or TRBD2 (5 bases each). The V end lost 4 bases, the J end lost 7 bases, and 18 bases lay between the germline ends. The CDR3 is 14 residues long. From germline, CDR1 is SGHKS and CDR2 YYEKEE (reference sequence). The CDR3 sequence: CASSTGTYNLEQYF. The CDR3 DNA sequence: TGTGCCAGCAGCACCGGGACCTACAATTTGGAGCAGTACTTC.

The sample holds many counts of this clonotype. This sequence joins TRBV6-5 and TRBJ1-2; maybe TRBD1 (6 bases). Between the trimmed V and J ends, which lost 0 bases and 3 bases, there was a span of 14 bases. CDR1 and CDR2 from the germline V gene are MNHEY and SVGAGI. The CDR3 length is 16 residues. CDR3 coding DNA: TGTGCCAGCAGTTACTCATTCGGGGCAGGGGACTATGGCTACACCTTC. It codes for CASSYSFGAGDYGYTF.

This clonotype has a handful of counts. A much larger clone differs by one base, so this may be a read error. DNA for the CDR3: TGTGCTAGCAGCTTAGGGAAGGGGAATGAGCAGTTCTTC. This codes for CASSLGKGNEQFF. This chain connects TRBV7-7 to TRBJ2-1, with D maybe TRBD1 (5 bases). Germline-derived CDR1 and CDR2 are SSHAT and FNYEAQ (reference sequence). The CDR3 is 13 amino acids.

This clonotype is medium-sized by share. CDR3: CATSRGGGDQTQYF. The CDR3 coding sequence is TGTGCCACCAGCAGAGGAGGGGGAGACCAGACCCAGTACTTC. The chain employs TRBV15 and TRBJ2-5, with D perhaps TRBD1 (6 bases). This CDR3 region has 14 residues. V gave up 1 base and J gave up 6 bases, with 12 bases separating them. Germline V gives CDR1 LNHNV, CDR2 YYDKDF (reference sequence).

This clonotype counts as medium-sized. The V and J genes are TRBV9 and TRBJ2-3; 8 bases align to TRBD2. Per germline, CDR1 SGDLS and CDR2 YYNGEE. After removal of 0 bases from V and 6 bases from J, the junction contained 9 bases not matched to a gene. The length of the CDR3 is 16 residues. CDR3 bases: TGTGCCAGCAGCGTAGGGGATAGCGGGGCCCGGGATACGCAGTATTTT. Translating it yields CASSVGDSGARDTQYF.

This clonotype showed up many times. DNA of the CDR3: TGTGCCACCAGTGATCCCCTTCCGGGACAGCCGACCTACAATGAGCAGTTCTTC. Amino acid sequence: CATSDPLPGQPTYNEQFF. The V call is TRBV24-1, the J call TRBJ2-1; 7 bases are a match to TRBD1. V lost 3 bases to trimming and J lost 2 bases; unmatched junction nucleotides: 12. Per the germline V gene, CDR1 is KGHDR and CDR2 is SFDVKD. The CDR3 runs 18 residues.

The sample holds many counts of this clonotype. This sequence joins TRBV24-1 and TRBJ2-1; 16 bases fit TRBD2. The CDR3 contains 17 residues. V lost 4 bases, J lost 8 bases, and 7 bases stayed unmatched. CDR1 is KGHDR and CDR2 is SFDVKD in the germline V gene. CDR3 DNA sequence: TGTGCCACCAGTGAAACGGGACTAGCGGGGGGGAGGGATGAGCAGTTCTTC. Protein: CATSETGLAGGRDEQFF.

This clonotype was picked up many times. This CDR3 is CASSRGFGTEAFF. In DNA form, the CDR3 reads TGTGCCAGCTCACGGGGCTTCGGCACTGAAGCTTTCTTT. J is TRBJ1-1 and V is TRBV18; D is possibly TRBD1 (5 bases). Trimming left V 4 bases short and J 4 bases short, with 10 bases between. From germline, CDR1 is KGHSH and CDR2 LQKENI. This CDR3 has 13 residues. The full variable domain, completed using reference TRBV18 and TRBJ1-1, is NAGVMQNPRHLVRRRGQEARLRCSPMKGHSHVYWYRQLPEEGLKFMVYLQKENIIDESGMPKERFSAEFPKEGPSILRIQQVVRGDSAAYFCASSRGFGTEAFFGQGTRLTVV.

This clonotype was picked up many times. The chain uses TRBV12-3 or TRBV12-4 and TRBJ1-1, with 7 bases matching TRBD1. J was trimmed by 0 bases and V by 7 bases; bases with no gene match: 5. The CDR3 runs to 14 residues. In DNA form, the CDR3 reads TGTGCCAGCACCCCTGGACAGGTGAACACTGAAGCTTTCTTT. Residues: CASTPGQVNTEAFF.

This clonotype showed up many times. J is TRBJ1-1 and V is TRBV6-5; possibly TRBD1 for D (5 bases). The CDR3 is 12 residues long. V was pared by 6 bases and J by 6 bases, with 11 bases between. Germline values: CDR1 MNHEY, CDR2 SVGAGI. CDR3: CASSPGRPEAFF. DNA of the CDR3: TGTGCCAGCAGCCCGGGACGGCCTGAAGCTTTCTTT.

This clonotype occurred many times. CDR3 protein: CSARVAGVRVNTEAFF. CDR3 in DNA: TGCAGTGCTAGAGTAGCCGGGGTGCGAGTGAACACTGAAGCTTTCTTT. This chain joins TRBV20-1 and TRBJ1-1, with D unresolved. The germline CDR1 and CDR2 sequences are DFQATT and SNEGSKA (reference sequence). Trimming left V 1 base short and J 0 bases short, with 15 bases between. This CDR3 is 16 amino acids long.

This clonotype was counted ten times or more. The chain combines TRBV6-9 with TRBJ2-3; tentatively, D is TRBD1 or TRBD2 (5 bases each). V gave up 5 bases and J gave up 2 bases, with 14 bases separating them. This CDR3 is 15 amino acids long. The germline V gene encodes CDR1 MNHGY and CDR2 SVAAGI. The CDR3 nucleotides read TGTGCCAGCAGTGAACCGGGACGGTACACAGATACGCAGTATTTT. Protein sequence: CASSEPGRYTDTQYF.

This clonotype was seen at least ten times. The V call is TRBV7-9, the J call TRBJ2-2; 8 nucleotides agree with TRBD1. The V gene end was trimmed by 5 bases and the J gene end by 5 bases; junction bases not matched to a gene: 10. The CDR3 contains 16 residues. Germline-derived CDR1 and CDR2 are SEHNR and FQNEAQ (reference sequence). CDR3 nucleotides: TGTGCCAGCAGCATTCCCCGGGACAGGCTGACCGGGGAGCTGTTTTTT. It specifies CASSIPRDRLTGELFF.

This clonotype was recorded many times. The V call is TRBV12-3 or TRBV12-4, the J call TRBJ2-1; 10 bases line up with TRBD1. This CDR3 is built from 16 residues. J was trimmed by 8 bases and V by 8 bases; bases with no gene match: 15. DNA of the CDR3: TGTGCCAGCTCCCGGGCTGGGACAGGGGATTCGGATGAGCAGTTCTTC. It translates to CASSRAGTGDSDEQFF.

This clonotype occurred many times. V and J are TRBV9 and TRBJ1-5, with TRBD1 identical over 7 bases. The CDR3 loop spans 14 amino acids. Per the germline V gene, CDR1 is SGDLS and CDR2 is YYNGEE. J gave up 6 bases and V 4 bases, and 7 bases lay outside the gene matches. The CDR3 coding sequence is TGTGCCAGCAGCAAAACAGGGGAGGGTCAGCCCCAGCATTTT. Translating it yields CASSKTGEGQPQHF.

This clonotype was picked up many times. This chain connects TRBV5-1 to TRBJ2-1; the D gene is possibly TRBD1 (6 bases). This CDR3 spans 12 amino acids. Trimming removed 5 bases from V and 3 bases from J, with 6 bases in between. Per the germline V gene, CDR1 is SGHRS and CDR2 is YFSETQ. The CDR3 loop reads CASRQGYNEQFF. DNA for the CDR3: TGCGCCAGCAGACAGGGCTACAATGAGCAGTTCTTC.

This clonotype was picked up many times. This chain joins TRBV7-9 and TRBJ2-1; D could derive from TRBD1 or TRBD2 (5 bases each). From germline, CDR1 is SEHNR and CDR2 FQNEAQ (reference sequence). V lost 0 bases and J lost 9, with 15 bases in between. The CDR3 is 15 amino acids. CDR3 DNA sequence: TGTGCCAGCAGCTTAGCGGGGACGGCAAGCGGTGAGCAGTTCTTC. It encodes CASSLAGTASGEQFF.

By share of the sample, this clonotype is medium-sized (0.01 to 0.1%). The CDR3 protein is CASSQEPRSGGEKLFF. Written as DNA, the CDR3 is TGCGCCAGCAGCCAAGAGCCTCGATCCGGTGGTGAAAAACTGTTTTTT. V usage is TRBV4-1 and J usage is TRBJ1-4, with D hard to call. CDR1 and CDR2 (germline): MGHRA, YSYEKL. V was trimmed by 0 bases and J by 7 bases, leaving 15 bases between them. This CDR3 is built from 16 residues.

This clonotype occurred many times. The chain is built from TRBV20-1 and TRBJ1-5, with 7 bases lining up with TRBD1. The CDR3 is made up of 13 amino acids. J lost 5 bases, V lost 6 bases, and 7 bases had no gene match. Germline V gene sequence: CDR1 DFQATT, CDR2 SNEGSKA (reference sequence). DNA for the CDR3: TGCAGTGCGACGACAGGGAACGATCAGCCCCAGCATTTT. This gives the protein CSATTGNDQPQHF.

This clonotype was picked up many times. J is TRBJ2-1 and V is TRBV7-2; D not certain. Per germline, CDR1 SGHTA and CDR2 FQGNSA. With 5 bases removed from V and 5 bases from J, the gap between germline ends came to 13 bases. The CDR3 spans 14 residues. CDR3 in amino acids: CASSPRLIHNEQFF. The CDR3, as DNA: TGTGCCAGCAGCCCTAGACTTATACACAATGAGCAGTTCTTC.

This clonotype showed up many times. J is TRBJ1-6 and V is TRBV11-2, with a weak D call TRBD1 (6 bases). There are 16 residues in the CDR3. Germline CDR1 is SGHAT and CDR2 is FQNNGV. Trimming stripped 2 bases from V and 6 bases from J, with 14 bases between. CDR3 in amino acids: CASSLTGGGSNSPLHF. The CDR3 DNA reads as TGTGCCAGCAGCTTAACGGGAGGGGGAAGTAATTCACCCCTCCACTTT.

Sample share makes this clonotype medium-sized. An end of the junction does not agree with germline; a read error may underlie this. CDR3 sequence: CASSLGGGITIQETQYF. CDR3 sequence (DNA): TGTGCTAGCAGCTTAGGTGGCGGAATTACCATCCAAGAGACCCAGTACTTC. The chain carries TRBV7-7 and TRBJ2-5; D gene unclear. The CDR3 covers 17 residues. From germline, CDR1 is SSHAT and CDR2 FNYEAQ (reference sequence). Using reference TRBV7-7 and TRBJ2-5 for the parts outside the CDR3, the full variable domain is GAGVSQSPRYKVTKRGQDVTLRCDPISSHATLYWYQQALGQGPEFLTYFNYEAQPDKSGLPSDRFSAERPEGSISTLTIQRTEQRDSAMYRCASSLGGGITIQETQYFGPGTRLLVL.

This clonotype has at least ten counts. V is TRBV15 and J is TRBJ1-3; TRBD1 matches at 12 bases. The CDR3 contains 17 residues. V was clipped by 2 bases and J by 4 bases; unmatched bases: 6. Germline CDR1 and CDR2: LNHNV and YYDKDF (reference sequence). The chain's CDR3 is CATSRNTGQGAGNTIYF. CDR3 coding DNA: TGTGCCACCAGCAGAAATACGGGACAGGGGGCCGGAAACACCATATATTTT.

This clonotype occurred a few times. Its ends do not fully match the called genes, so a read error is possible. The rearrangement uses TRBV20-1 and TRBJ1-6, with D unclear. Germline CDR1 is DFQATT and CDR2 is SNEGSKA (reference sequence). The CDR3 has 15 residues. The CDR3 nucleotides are TGCAGTGCCCGTTCGGAAAGCTCCTATAATTCACCCCTACACTTT. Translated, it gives CSARSESSYNSPLHF.